This T cell receptor beta chain was retrieved from a study of cytomegalovirus exposure and HLA in healthy donors. About this clone: Its antigen is still unknown.

Each donor was nominally healthy when sampled (though unrecorded immune exposures were likely). The CDR3 has 14 amino acids. CDR1 is SGHTA, CDR2 FQGNSA, per germline. The ends were cut back, 5 bases at V and 1 base at J, with 9 bases in the middle. This PCR relied on a set of 60 Vbeta primers and 13 Jbeta primers. Generated by immunoSEQ multiplex PCR, the TCRdb table keeps only in-frame clones and is missing some. This repertoire shows 150,000 to 200,000 clones, roughly 80% found once; its top ten account for more than 1.5%. General study points: A later analysis showed HLA-associated TCR beta chains outstripping equally common others in clonal expansion. One variant, a missense change in DCLRE1C, was linked in a later analysis to TCR beta V- and J-gene trimming.

The sequencing sample was made of PBMCs. This chain uses TRBV7-2 with TRBJ1-5; no clear D gene. The origin of this receptor is a woman aged 50 to 65 in good health and CMV-seronegative. CDR3 sequence reads: CASSTLGSNQPQHF. As DNA, the CDR3 is TGTGCCAGCAGCACCCTCGGGAGCAATCAGCCCCAGCATTTT.